This is a list of T cell receptor beta chains from one sample in a study of metastatic and nonmetastatic thyroid tumors. TCRdb ran MiXCR on the PCR reads. This sample has 13,000 or so clones, with approximately 26% found just once. Sequencing was carried out using tumor tissue. All receptors come from a female donor with papillary thyroid cancer or a benign thyroid nodule (not recorded which). Some clones in this sample may be carry-over from other donors' samples. Each CDR3 is given with its conserved first and last residue. D genes are given only for firm matches. For some rows the clone size is stated as once, few or many, or as a class when expanded; others skip it.

abundance | d_gene | j_gene | v_gene | CDR3nt | CDR3aa
- | TRBD2 | TRBJ2-7 | TRBV6-2/TRBV6-3 | TGTGCCAGCATCGACAAGGGGGCTAGCGGGATTGGCGAGCAGTACTTC | CASIDKGASGIGEQYF
many | - | TRBJ1-4 | TRBV7-9 | TGTGCCAGCAGCCCGCCTCGCACTTACTCGACGAATGAAAAACTGTTTTTT | CASSPPRTYSTNEKLFF
many | - | TRBJ1-1 | TRBV7-9 | TGTGCCAGCAGCCCGGGGGGCGCTGAAGCTTTCTTT | CASSPGGAEAFF
once | - | TRBJ1-2 | TRBV28 | TGTGCCACCTCGTCGGAAAACTATGGCTACACCTTC | CATSSENYGYTF
- | - | TRBJ1-2 | TRBV30 | TGTGCCTTTGAAGGGGGACACTATGGCTACACCTTC | CAFEGGHYGYTF
- | - | TRBJ2-2 | TRBV12-3/TRBV12-4 | TGTGCCAGCAGTATGGGACAAAACACCGGGGAGCTGTTTTTT | CASSMGQNTGELFF
many | TRBD2 | TRBJ2-3 | TRBV19 | TGTGCCAGTAGTAACGGGAGGGAGACTAGCACAGATACGCAGTATTTT | CASSNGRETSTDTQYF
- | TRBD1 | TRBJ2-1 | TRBV19 | TGTGCCAGTAGTCTCCGGGACAGCTCCTACAATGAGCAGTTCTTC | CASSLRDSSYNEQFF
medium-sized | - | TRBJ2-1 | TRBV24-1 | TGTGCCACCAGTCTGGACAGCCAGAATGAGCAGTTCTTC | CATSLDSQNEQFF
many | - | TRBJ2-7 | TRBV20-1 | TGCAGTGCTAGAGATCCCCCCTACGAGCAGTACTTC | CSARDPPYEQYF
- | TRBD2 | TRBJ2-3 | TRBV11-2 | TGTGCCAGCAGCTTAGGACGCCTAGCGGGGGGACGCACAGATACGCAGTATTTT | CASSLGRLAGGRTDTQYF
- | TRBD1 | TRBJ2-6 | TRBV6-1 | TGTGCCAGCAGTGGACAGGGGAGCTATGGGGCCAACGTCCTGACTTTC | CASSGQGSYGANVLTF
many | TRBD2 | TRBJ2-3 | TRBV18 | TGTGCCAGCTCACCGGGGGGGGGCACAGATACGCAGTATTTT | CASSPGGGTDTQYF
many | TRBD1 | TRBJ2-3 | TRBV3-1 | TGTGCCAGCAGCCAAGATCACAGGGGGCGCACAGATACGCAGTATTTT | CASSQDHRGRTDTQYF
many | - | TRBJ2-7 | TRBV9 | TGTGCCAGCAGCGTAGAGACTAGTTCCTACGAGCAGTACTTC | CASSVETSSYEQYF
- | - | TRBJ1-1 | TRBV20-1 | TGCAGTGCTAGAGACTTTGGCGGGCTTAACACTGAAGCTTTCTTT | CSARDFGGLNTEAFF
many | - | TRBJ1-1 | TRBV20-1 | TGCAGTGCTAGGGTTACAGGGCGATCTGAAGCTTTCTTT | CSARVTGRSEAFF
- | TRBD1 | TRBJ1-2 | TRBV30 | TGTGCCTGGAGTAACCTCCAGGGGGTCTATGGCTACACCTTC | CAWSNLQGVYGYTF
many | - | TRBJ1-1 | TRBV2 | TGTGCCACCCGGCTGGATTGGGCGAACACTGAAGCTTTCTTT | CATRLDWANTEAFF
- | - | TRBJ2-2 | TRBV6-1 | TGTGCCAGCAGAGGGGCGGACACCGGGGATCTGGTTTTT | CASRGADTGDLVF
many | TRBD1 | TRBJ2-1 | TRBV11-3 | TGTGCCAGCAGCTTACGACAGGGCCATAAGGATGAGCAGTTCTTC | CASSLRQGHKDEQFF
- | - | TRBJ2-7 | TRBV20-1 | TGCAGTGCCATTAAAACGACTAGAAAGTACGAGCTGTACTTC | CSAIKTTRKYELYF
- | - | TRBJ1-6 | TRBV2 | TGTGCCAGCAGCGAGGGTACAGGGAGGAATTCACCCCTCCACTTT | CASSEGTGRNSPLHF
- | TRBD1 | TRBJ2-7 | TRBV28 | TGTGCCAGCAGCCCAGGGGGCATGGTGTCCTACGAGCAGTACTTC | CASSPGGMVSYEQYF
many | - | TRBJ2-1 | TRBV11-2 | TGTGCCAGCAGCATCACGGTCGGTGGGACCGGCAATGAGCAGTTCTTC | CASSITVGGTGNEQFF
many | - | TRBJ1-6 | TRBV7-8 | TGTGCCAGCAGCCCAGGGACACCTTTAGGCTTTAATTCACCCCTCCACTTT | CASSPGTPLGFNSPLHF
many | - | TRBJ1-1 | TRBV5-1 | TGCGCCAGCAGCATGAGGGAGGGGGGCACTGAAGCTTTCTTT | CASSMREGGTEAFF
many | TRBD1 | TRBJ2-1 | TRBV2 | TGTGCCAGCAGTGGTCAGGACAGGGGTTACAATGAGCAGTTCTTC | CASSGQDRGYNEQFF
- | TRBD2 | TRBJ2-7 | TRBV6-2/TRBV6-3 | TGTGCCAGCAGTTATCCAGGTAGCGGGGACCTTTTTTACGAGCAGTACTTC | CASSYPGSGDLFYEQYF
- | - | TRBJ1-5 | TRBV6-4 | TGTGCCAGCAGTGACAGGGACAATCAGCCCCAGCATTTT | CASSDRDNQPQHF
few | - | TRBJ2-1 | TRBV6-1 | TGTGCCAGCAGGATGGTAAATGAGCAGTTCTTC | CASRMVNEQFF
many | - | TRBJ2-5 | TRBV6-1 | TGTGCCAGCAGTGAACAGGGAGCCGGAGAGACCCAGTACTTC | CASSEQGAGETQYF
many | - | TRBJ2-3 | TRBV7-9 | TGTGCCAGCAGCTTGGGATTCGATACGCAGTATTTT | CASSLGFDTQYF
- | - | TRBJ2-7 | TRBV20-1 | TGCAGTGCTGTCACTCCTTTAGCGGTCCCGCAGTACGAGCAGTACTTC | CSAVTPLAVPQYEQYF
many | TRBD1 | TRBJ2-7 | TRBV5-1 | TGCGCCAGCAGCTTGTCAGGGGGAAACTACGAGCAGTACTTC | CASSLSGGNYEQYF
- | - | TRBJ2-7 | TRBV20-1 | TGCAGTGCTAGTAAGGAGGGCGTTGGTTACGAGCAGTACTTC | CSASKEGVGYEQYF
many | TRBD1 | TRBJ1-2 | TRBV20-1 | TGCAGTGCGAACAGGGGTTCTAGAGGCTACACCTTC | CSANRGSRGYTF
- | - | TRBJ1-1 | TRBV12-3/TRBV12-4 | TGTGCCAGCCCGCAGGGAGGCACTGAAGCTTTCTTT | CASPQGGTEAFF
few | TRBD1 | TRBJ2-7 | TRBV28 | TGTGCCAGCAGTTTGCCGGGACAGTTCTCCGAGCAGTACTTC | CASSLPGQFSEQYF
- | TRBD1 | TRBJ2-1 | TRBV6-1 | TGTGCCAGCAGTGAATTAGGACAGGCCCACAATGAGCAGTTCTTC | CASSELGQAHNEQFF
many | - | TRBJ2-3 | TRBV30 | TGTGCCTGGAGTTTCGGGCAGACTACCACAGATACGCAGTATTTT | CAWSFGQTTTDTQYF
- | - | TRBJ2-7 | TRBV27 | TGTGCCAGCAGGCGGCGTGAAAATCCCTACGAGCAGTACTTC | CASRRRENPYEQYF
large | - | TRBJ1-4 | TRBV15 | TGTGCCACCAGCAGAGATCCGGGGGGGGCTGAAAAACTGTTTTTT | CATSRDPGGAEKLFF
once | TRBD1 | TRBJ2-1 | TRBV7-3 | TGTGCCAGCAGCTTAACAGGGGGCGGACAGGGGGCGAATGAGCAGTTCTTC | CASSLTGGGQGANEQFF
- | TRBD2 | TRBJ2-3 | TRBV20-1 | TGCAGTGCTAGTATGAGGGCTAGCGGGTATTCAGATACGCAGTATTTT | CSASMRASGYSDTQYF
many | - | TRBJ2-6 | TRBV28 | TGTGCCAGCACTTCTGGGGCCAACGTCCTGACTTTC | CASTSGANVLTF
many | TRBD1 | TRBJ2-7 | TRBV5-4 | TGTGCCAGCAGCCTCAGACAGGGGAGTGACGAGCAGTACTTC | CASSLRQGSDEQYF
- | - | TRBJ2-3 | TRBV11-2 | TGTGGCAGCAGCTCCCAGGTCGGGAGCACAGATACGCAGTATTTT | CGSSSQVGSTDTQYF
- | - | TRBJ2-7 | TRBV7-8 | TGTGCCAGCAGCTTGCGTGCACAAAAATCCTACGAGCAGTACTTC | CASSLRAQKSYEQYF
many | TRBD1 | TRBJ1-1 | TRBV10-1 | TGCGCCAGCAGTGGAGTTCGGGACAGGGGAACTGAAGCTTTCTTT | CASSGVRDRGTEAFF
few | - | TRBJ1-5 | TRBV5-1 | TGCGCCAGCAGCTTGGTCGGGGGCGGGGGTCAGCCCCAGCATTTT | CASSLVGGGGQPQHF